The source of this T cell receptor beta chain is a study of cytomegalovirus exposure and HLA in healthy donors. Broader study findings: Rarity marked most TCR sequences, yet some public TCRs occurred in many donors.

The repertoire was sequenced with immunoSEQ multiplex PCR; TCRdb's copy has only in-frame clones and lacks some. There are 150,000 to 200,000 clones in the sample; over 85% occur only once, and approximately 10% lies in the top ten. With regard to this clone: Its antigen is still unknown. A much larger clone differs from this one at a single base, so this may be a read error.

Specimen: PBMCs. This receptor was identified in a woman under 30 in good health and CMV-seropositive.

CDR3 nucleotide sequence: TGCGCCAGCAGTGGACAGGGGGGGAACGAGCAGTACTTC. Translating it yields CASSGQGGNEQYF. The genes are TRBV10-1 and TRBJ2-7; 9 positions match TRBD1. CDR1 and CDR2 (germline): WNHNN, SYGVQD (reference sequence). The CDR3 runs to 13 residues. V shed 4 bases, J shed 5 bases, and the junction held 3 bases outside the gene matches.